The next 20 T cell receptor beta chains were all read from a single sample in a study of T cell repertoires in ileal Crohn's disease. Time point here: neoterminal ileum biopsy at postoperative endoscopy, about 6 months after surgery. Produced via immunoSEQ multiplex PCR; TCRdb's table is partial and in-frame only. The sample holds over 8,500 clones, approximately 80% seen once. Sequencing was done on a sample of ileal tissue. The source is an adult with Crohn's disease.

The rearrangement joins TRBV1 to TRBJ2-7; TRBD1 is the table's D call and was not checked against the DNA. TRBV1 is a pseudogene segment. This CDR3 is 13 amino acids long. The CDR3 nucleotides are TGCACCAGCAGCCTCGGACAGCAATACGAGCAGTACTTC. Encoded protein: CTSSLGQQYEQYF.

The chain joins TRBV7-2 to TRBJ2-5, with D perhaps TRBD1 (6 bases). Between the trimmed V and J ends, which lost 5 bases and 7 bases, there was a span of 17 bases. The CDR3 loop spans 14 amino acids. The germline gives CDR1 SGHTA, CDR2 FQGNSA. The CDR3, as DNA: TGTGCCAGCAGCCCCTCACAGGGTGGCGGGACCCAGTACTTC. Translating gives CASSPSQGGGTQYF.

The chain recombines TRBV27 with TRBJ2-5; D remains unclear. Per the germline V gene, CDR1 is MNHEY and CDR2 is SMNVEV (reference sequence). Trimming pared 8 bases from V and 2 bases from J, leaving 12 bases between. This CDR3 contains 13 residues. The CDR3 DNA follows: TGTGCCAGCGGGCCCCGTGGTCAAGAGACCCAGTACTTC. This encodes CASGPRGQETQYF.

This chain uses TRBV7-2 with TRBJ2-3, with TRBD1 as a possible D gene (6 bases). Germline V gene lookup returns CDR1 SGHTA and CDR2 FQGNSA. This CDR3 is 16 amino acids long. V was clipped by 0 bases and J by 4 bases, with 14 bases between them. CDR3 protein: CASSLAGASSPDTQYF. The DNA for the CDR3 is TGTGCCAGCAGCTTAGCGGGGGCTAGCAGTCCAGATACGCAGTATTTT.

The chain uses TRBV5-1 and TRBJ1-1, with D possibly being TRBD1 (5 bases). The CDR3 consists of 15 residues. Germline V gives CDR1 SGHRS, CDR2 YFSETQ. The ends were cut back, 7 bases at V and 1 base at J, with 17 bases in the middle. The CDR3 here is CASRSPGLWNTEAFF. The CDR3 DNA reads as TGCGCCAGCCGCTCCCCGGGACTTTGGAACACTGAAGCTTTCTTT.

In this sample, this clone turned up once. The chain joins TRBV7-9 to TRBJ2-1; the D gene is possibly TRBD2 (5 bases). The CDR3 totals 16 residues. V was pared by 5 bases and J by 5 bases, with 19 bases between. Germline V gene sequence: CDR1 SEHNR, CDR2 FQNEAQ (reference sequence). The CDR3 spells CASSDKDSRRNNEQFF. The CDR3 DNA follows: TGTGCCAGCAGCGATAAGGACTCCCGGAGGAACAATGAGCAGTTCTTC.

This clone appeared once. The gene calls are TRBV6-1 and TRBJ1-1; perhaps TRBD1 as D (5 bases). The V gene lost 0 bases and the J gene lost 4 bases, with 15 bases spanning the gap. The CDR3 has 16 residues. CDR1 and CDR2 (germline): MNHNS, SASEGT. The CDR3: CASSEAGRSGGTEAFF. In DNA form, the CDR3 reads TGTGCCAGCAGTGAAGCGGGGCGGTCGGGCGGCACTGAAGCTTTCTTT.

As for this clone: The same CDR3 also results from other DNA sequences found in this sample. The chain combines TRBV7-9 with TRBJ1-1, with D perhaps matching TRBD1 (5 bases). The CDR3 runs to 13 residues. CDR1 and CDR2 (germline): SEHNR, FQNEAQ (reference sequence). V was trimmed by 2 bases and J by 7 bases, leaving 11 bases between them. The CDR3 sequence is CASSLKGEGEAFF. CDR3 DNA: TGTGCCAGCAGCTTAAAAGGGGAGGGTGAAGCTTTCTTT.

This chain joins TRBV5-4 and TRBJ1-2; D remains ambiguous. Germline assignment: CDR1 SGHNT and CDR2 YYREEE (reference sequence). The V gene lost 9 bases and the J gene lost 7 bases, with 13 bases spanning the gap. The CDR3 extends over 11 amino acids. The DNA of the CDR3 is TGTGCCACCTTGGAGGCACTTGGCTACACCTTC. It yields the protein CATLEALGYTF.

The chain links TRBV5-6 to TRBJ1-2; possible D gene TRBD1, 5 bases. The CDR3 runs to 18 residues. V was pared by 0 bases and J by 1 base, with 19 bases between. Germline lookup yields CDR1 SGHDT and CDR2 YYEEEE. This CDR3 is CASSLDGGKGLNNYGYTF. For the CDR3, the DNA is TGTGCCAGCAGCTTGGACGGGGGGAAGGGTTTGAATAACTATGGCTACACCTTC.

The rearrangement joins TRBV27 to TRBJ2-7, with TRBD1 matching over 7 bases. The CDR3 contains 15 residues. The germline gives CDR1 MNHEY, CDR2 SMNVEV (reference sequence). J was trimmed by 2 bases and V by 6 bases; bases with no gene match: 10. The CDR3, as DNA: TGTGCCAGCAGCCTCGGCTCCGGGACAGCCTACGAGCAGTACTTC. Amino acids: CASSLGSGTAYEQYF.

The chain is built from TRBV7-9 and TRBJ2-2; 7 bases fit TRBD2. CDR1 and CDR2 (germline): SEHNR, FQNEAQ (reference sequence). The CDR3 totals 16 residues. Losses at the gene ends were 2 bases for V and 5 bases for J; bases not matched to a gene: 8. CDR3 nucleotides: TGTGCCAGCAGCTTACGCGGGAGAAGTGGTACCGGGGAGCTGTTTTTT. Amino acid sequence: CASSLRGRSGTGELFF.

This sequence joins TRBV5-1 and TRBJ2-7, with TRBD2 as a possible D gene (5 bases). Trimming took off 0 bases at V and 0 bases at J, with 16 bases between the two ends. The CDR3 length is 17 residues. From germline, CDR1 is SGHRS and CDR2 YFSETQ. CDR3 in amino acids: CASSLGMAERSSYEQYF. In DNA, the CDR3 is TGCGCCAGCAGCTTGGGAATGGCGGAGCGGAGCTCCTACGAGCAGTACTTC. The whole variable domain, remainder taken from reference TRBV5-1 and TRBJ2-7, is KAGVTQTPRYLIKTRGQQVTLSCSPISGHRSVSWYQQTPGQGLQFLFEYFSETQRNKGNFPGRFSGRQFSNSRSEMNVSTLELGDSALYLCASSLGMAERSSYEQYFGPGTRLTVT.

This clone showed up just a few times. The rearrangement joins TRBV7-2 to TRBJ1-4; D gene ambiguous. The V end lost 5 bases, the J end lost 2 bases, and 12 bases lay between the germline ends. CDR1 and CDR2 (germline): SGHTA, FQGNSA. The CDR3 loop spans 15 amino acids. CDR3 sequence (DNA): TGTGCCAGCAGCACCCGGGGTACCACTAATGAAAAACTGTTTTTT. Protein sequence: CASSTRGTTNEKLFF.

The genes are TRBV7-3 and TRBJ1-2, with 7 bases matching TRBD1. The germline V gene has CDR1 SGHTA and CDR2 FQGTGA. V dropped 5 bases and J dropped 2; count of bases not matched to a gene: 2. The CDR3 totals 13 residues. CDR3 nucleotide sequence: TGTGCCAGCAGCCCACAGGGGAACTATGGCTACACCTTC. Amino acid sequence: CASSPQGNYGYTF.

The chain employs TRBV11-2 and TRBJ2-5, with TRBD1 as a possible D gene (5 bases). This CDR3 comprises 15 residues. Germline V gene sequence: CDR1 SGHAT, CDR2 FQNNGV. Between the trimmed V and J ends, which lost 2 bases and 2 bases, there was a span of 12 bases. The CDR3 loop reads CASSLMGLGQETQYF. The CDR3 coding sequence is TGTGCCAGCAGCTTAATGGGGCTCGGACAAGAGACCCAGTACTTC.

The gene calls are TRBV7-9 and TRBJ1-1; D remains unclear. The CDR3 length is 11 residues. V was clipped by 1 base and J by 11 bases, with 8 bases between them. Germline V gene sequence: CDR1 SEHNR, CDR2 FQNEAQ (reference sequence). CDR3 in amino acids: CASSLERWAFF. In DNA form, the CDR3 reads TGTGCCAGCAGCTTAGAGCGGTGGGCTTTCTTT.

The gene calls are TRBV11-2 and TRBJ2-7, with TRBD2 identical over 12 bases. The CDR3 covers 14 residues. Germline V lookup: CDR1 SGHAT, CDR2 FQNNGV. With 7 bases clipped from V and 5 bases from J, the junction kept 6 bases outside the gene matches. This CDR3 reads CASTPTSGSHEQYF. The CDR3 DNA is TGTGCCAGCACCCCGACTAGCGGGAGCCACGAGCAGTACTTC.

The chain combines TRBV2 with TRBJ1-1; D uncertain. CDR3 length: 13 amino acids. V was shortened by 7 bases and J by 1 base, with 10 bases between the two germline ends. Germline loops: CDR1 SNHLY, CDR2 FYNNEI. The CDR3 sequence: CASIPTENTEAFF. DNA of the CDR3: TGTGCCAGCATCCCCACAGAGAACACTGAAGCTTTCTTT.

CDR3 amino acids: CATSSGGTASTIPYEQYF. The CDR3 DNA follows: TGTGCCACCAGCAGCGGGGGGACGGCTTCCACAATCCCCTACGAGCAGTACTTC. The genes are TRBV15 and TRBJ2-7, with 7 bases lining up with TRBD2. Germline V gene sequence: CDR1 LNHNV, CDR2 YYDKDF (reference sequence). The V segment lost 3 bases and the J segment 2 bases; nucleotides outside the gene matches: 16. The CDR3 loop spans 18 amino acids.